The rows below give T cell receptor beta chains drawn from one sample of a study of blood T cell repertoires in COVID-19. Assay: immunoSEQ multiplex PCR; the TCRdb copy retains only in-frame clones and omits some. The table lists 35,000 to 45,000 clones, approximately 85% of them singletons. Input material: peripheral blood. These receptors were taken from a human donor in a cohort sampled during active COVID-19. CDR3s include the opening cysteine and the closing phenylalanine or tryptophan. D genes are given only for firm matches. Not every row has a clone size; where given, it reads once, few, many or a size class.

V gene: TRBV4-3; J gene: TRBJ2-3; clone size: -; D gene: TRBD2; CDR3 protein: CASSLLAGGTDTQYF; CDR3 DNA: TGCGCCAGCAGCCTACTAGCGGGGGGCACAGATACGCAGTATTTT
V gene: TRBV3-1/TRBV3-2; J gene: TRBJ1-6; clone size: -; D gene: TRBD1; CDR3 protein: CASSPRRPQGSYNSPLHF; CDR3 DNA: TGTGCCAGCAGCCCCAGGCGGCCACAGGGGTCCTATAATTCACCCCTCCACTTT
V gene: TRBV7-9; J gene: TRBJ2-5; clone size: -; D gene: -; CDR3 protein: CASSLASGRQETQYF; CDR3 DNA: TGTGCCAGCAGCTTAGCGTCTGGCCGTCAAGAGACCCAGTACTTC
V gene: TRBV28; J gene: TRBJ1-2; clone size: -; D gene: TRBD1; CDR3 protein: CASSLQGAYGYTF; CDR3 DNA: TGTGCCAGCAGTCTACAGGGGGCCTATGGCTACACCTTC
V gene: TRBV30; J gene: TRBJ1-2; clone size: -; D gene: -; CDR3 protein: CAWSRGTNYGYTF; CDR3 DNA: TGTGCCTGGAGCCGGGGAACCAACTATGGCTACACCTTC
V gene: TRBV7-3; J gene: TRBJ1-1; clone size: -; D gene: -; CDR3 protein: CASSLTTKGSWGPMNTEAFF; CDR3 DNA: TGTGCCAGCAGCTTAACGACCAAGGGGAGCTGGGGGCCGATGAACACTGAAGCTTTCTTT
V gene: TRBV7-6; J gene: TRBJ2-7; clone size: -; D gene: -; CDR3 protein: CASSLAQVPYEQYF; CDR3 DNA: TGTGCCAGCAGCTTAGCTCAGGTTCCCTACGAGCAGTACTTC
V gene: TRBV10-2; J gene: TRBJ1-4; clone size: few; D gene: -; CDR3 protein: CASSGEGGGGSTNEKLFF; CDR3 DNA: TGCGCCAGCAGTGGGGAAGGGGGGGGAGGCTCGACTAATGAAAAACTGTTTTTT
V gene: TRBV3-1/TRBV3-2; J gene: TRBJ2-1; clone size: -; D gene: -; CDR3 protein: CASSQETKEFF; CDR3 DNA: TGTGCCAGCAGCCAAGAGACTAAGGAGTTCTTC
V gene: TRBV19; J gene: TRBJ1-3; clone size: -; D gene: TRBD1; CDR3 protein: CASRRDRSSGNTIYF; CDR3 DNA: TGTGCCAGTCGCCGGGACAGGAGCTCTGGAAACACCATATATTTT
V gene: TRBV7-2; J gene: TRBJ2-3; clone size: -; D gene: -; CDR3 protein: CASSYPGGRQDTQYF; CDR3 DNA: TGTGCCAGCAGCTATCCCGGGGGTAGGCAAGATACGCAGTATTTT
V gene: TRBV19; J gene: TRBJ1-5; clone size: -; D gene: -; CDR3 protein: CASSMSGSLAPQHF; CDR3 DNA: TGTGCCAGTAGTATGAGCGGCAGCTTAGCGCCCCAGCATTTT
V gene: TRBV4-2; J gene: TRBJ2-7; clone size: -; D gene: TRBD2; CDR3 protein: CASSKTSGPSYEQYF; CDR3 DNA: TGTGCCAGCAGCAAGACTAGCGGGCCCTCCTACGAGCAGTACTTC
V gene: TRBV9; J gene: TRBJ2-2; clone size: -; D gene: TRBD2; CDR3 protein: CASSASPRGGGNTGELFF; CDR3 DNA: TGTGCCAGCAGCGCCAGCCCTCGGGGCGGGGGGAACACCGGGGAGCTGTTTTTT
V gene: TRBV2; J gene: TRBJ1-5; clone size: -; D gene: TRBD1; CDR3 protein: CASSPGQEGVYQPQHF; CDR3 DNA: TGTGCCAGCAGCCCGGGACAGGAAGGGGTATATCAGCCCCAGCATTTT
V gene: TRBV7-2; J gene: TRBJ2-7; clone size: -; D gene: -; CDR3 protein: CASSPRVGGLEQYF; CDR3 DNA: TGTGCCAGCAGCCCCCGGGTGGGGGGACTCGAGCAGTACTTC
V gene: TRBV7-3; J gene: TRBJ2-1; clone size: few; D gene: TRBD2; CDR3 protein: CASSLSVAGIDEQFF; CDR3 DNA: TGTGCCAGCAGCTTATCTGTAGCGGGGATTGATGAGCAGTTCTTC
V gene: TRBV3-1/TRBV3-2; J gene: TRBJ2-3; clone size: -; D gene: -; CDR3 protein: CASSQDGPGGADTQYF; CDR3 DNA: TGTGCCAGCAGCCAAGATGGGCCGGGGGGCGCAGATACGCAGTATTTT
V gene: TRBV12-3/TRBV12-4; J gene: TRBJ1-5; clone size: -; D gene: -; CDR3 protein: CASSGGSDGPQHF; CDR3 DNA: TGTGCCAGTTCCGGAGGGTCGGATGGGCCCCAGCATTTT
V gene: TRBV3-1/TRBV3-2; J gene: TRBJ2-3; clone size: -; D gene: -; CDR3 protein: CASSPFGEGTQYF; CDR3 DNA: TGTGCCAGCAGCCCCTTTGGAGAGGGTACGCAGTATTTT
V gene: TRBV9; J gene: TRBJ2-2; clone size: -; D gene: TRBD2; CDR3 protein: CASSVRGGGLSNTGELFF; CDR3 DNA: TGTGCCAGCAGCGTACGGGGCGGGGGGCTTTCGAACACCGGGGAGCTGTTTTTT
V gene: TRBV6-5; J gene: TRBJ2-2; clone size: -; D gene: TRBD1; CDR3 protein: CASYRGGTGELFF; CDR3 DNA: TGTGCCAGCTACAGGGGTGGGACCGGGGAGCTGTTTTTT
V gene: TRBV7-4; J gene: TRBJ2-7; clone size: -; D gene: TRBD2; CDR3 protein: CASSLDTSGVRQYF; CDR3 DNA: TGTGCCAGCAGCTTAGACACTAGCGGGGTGCGGCAGTACTTC
V gene: TRBV6-4; J gene: TRBJ2-3; clone size: -; D gene: TRBD1; CDR3 protein: CASEGTGVTDTQYF; CDR3 DNA: TGTGCCAGCGAGGGGACAGGGGTAACAGATACGCAGTATTTT
V gene: TRBV14; J gene: TRBJ2-7; clone size: -; D gene: -; CDR3 protein: CASSLFYEQYF; CDR3 DNA: TGTGCCAGCAGCCTCTTTTACGAGCAGTACTTC
V gene: TRBV11-2; J gene: TRBJ2-7; clone size: -; D gene: -; CDR3 protein: CASSLAGAYEQYF; CDR3 DNA: TGTGCCAGCAGCTTAGCGGGGGCCTACGAGCAGTACTTC
V gene: TRBV9; J gene: TRBJ2-2; clone size: -; D gene: -; CDR3 protein: CASSEGHLLTGELFF; CDR3 DNA: TGTGCCAGCAGCGAGGGACACTTGCTCACCGGGGAGCTGTTTTTT
V gene: TRBV15; J gene: TRBJ1-4; clone size: -; D gene: -; CDR3 protein: CATSSRQNEKLFF; CDR3 DNA: TGTGCCACCAGCAGTCGACAAAATGAAAAACTGTTTTTT
V gene: TRBV5-4; J gene: TRBJ2-3; clone size: -; D gene: TRBD1; CDR3 protein: CASSTDRGGTDTQYF; CDR3 DNA: TGTGCCAGCAGCACGGACAGGGGGGGCACAGATACGCAGTATTTT
V gene: TRBV29-1; J gene: TRBJ1-1; clone size: -; D gene: -; CDR3 protein: CSVEVGAVTEAFF; CDR3 DNA: TGCAGCGTTGAAGTGGGGGCTGTCACTGAAGCTTTCTTT
V gene: TRBV2; J gene: TRBJ1-2; clone size: -; D gene: TRBD1; CDR3 protein: CASSETGTGYTF; CDR3 DNA: TGTGCCAGCAGTGAGACAGGGACCGGCTACACCTTC
V gene: TRBV7-3; J gene: TRBJ2-1; clone size: -; D gene: TRBD2; CDR3 protein: CASSLYSGGGNEQFF; CDR3 DNA: TGTGCCAGCAGCTTATACAGCGGGGGCGGAAATGAGCAGTTCTTC
V gene: TRBV29-1; J gene: TRBJ2-5; clone size: -; D gene: TRBD2; CDR3 protein: CSVLGLAGGYQETQYF; CDR3 DNA: TGCAGCGTACTCGGACTAGCGGGGGGTTACCAAGAGACCCAGTACTTC
V gene: TRBV10-2; J gene: TRBJ2-7; clone size: -; D gene: -; CDR3 protein: CASSESPTGPYEQYF; CDR3 DNA: TGCGCCAGCAGTGAGTCCCCGACAGGCCCCTACGAGCAGTACTTC
V gene: TRBV19; J gene: TRBJ2-6; clone size: -; D gene: -; CDR3 protein: CASSPGVGTVSSGANVLTF; CDR3 DNA: TGTGCCAGTAGCCCAGGGGTGGGAACAGTCTCTTCTGGGGCCAACGTCCTGACTTTC
V gene: TRBV6-5; J gene: TRBJ2-7; clone size: few; D gene: TRBD2; CDR3 protein: CASSLAGGDLYEQYF; CDR3 DNA: TGTGCCAGCAGCTTAGCGGGGGGCGACCTCTACGAGCAGTACTTC
V gene: TRBV6-5; J gene: TRBJ1-4; clone size: -; D gene: TRBD1; CDR3 protein: CASSLTGVDEKLFF; CDR3 DNA: TGTGCCAGCAGCCTAACAGGGGTCGATGAAAAACTGTTTTTT
V gene: TRBV9; J gene: TRBJ1-5; clone size: -; D gene: -; CDR3 protein: CASSVGDMPNQPQHF; CDR3 DNA: TGTGCCAGCAGCGTAGGCGACATGCCGAACCAGCCCCAGCATTTT
V gene: TRBV21-1; J gene: TRBJ1-1; clone size: -; D gene: -; CDR3 protein: CASTLGRKAFF; CDR3 DNA: TGTGCCAGCACCCTAGGCCGGAAAGCTTTCTTT
V gene: TRBV5-1; J gene: TRBJ2-7; clone size: few; D gene: TRBD2; CDR3 protein: CASSFSGPSSYEQYF; CDR3 DNA: TGCGCCAGCAGCTTTAGCGGGCCTAGCTCCTACGAGCAGTACTTC
V gene: TRBV20-1; J gene: TRBJ2-7; clone size: -; D gene: TRBD1; CDR3 protein: CSASAQVGTGYEQYF; CDR3 DNA: TGCAGTGCTAGTGCACAGGTCGGGACAGGGTACGAGCAGTACTTC
V gene: TRBV7-2; J gene: TRBJ2-3; clone size: -; D gene: -; CDR3 protein: CASSLGLSTDTQYF; CDR3 DNA: TGTGCCAGCAGCTTGGGACTTTCCACAGATACGCAGTATTTT